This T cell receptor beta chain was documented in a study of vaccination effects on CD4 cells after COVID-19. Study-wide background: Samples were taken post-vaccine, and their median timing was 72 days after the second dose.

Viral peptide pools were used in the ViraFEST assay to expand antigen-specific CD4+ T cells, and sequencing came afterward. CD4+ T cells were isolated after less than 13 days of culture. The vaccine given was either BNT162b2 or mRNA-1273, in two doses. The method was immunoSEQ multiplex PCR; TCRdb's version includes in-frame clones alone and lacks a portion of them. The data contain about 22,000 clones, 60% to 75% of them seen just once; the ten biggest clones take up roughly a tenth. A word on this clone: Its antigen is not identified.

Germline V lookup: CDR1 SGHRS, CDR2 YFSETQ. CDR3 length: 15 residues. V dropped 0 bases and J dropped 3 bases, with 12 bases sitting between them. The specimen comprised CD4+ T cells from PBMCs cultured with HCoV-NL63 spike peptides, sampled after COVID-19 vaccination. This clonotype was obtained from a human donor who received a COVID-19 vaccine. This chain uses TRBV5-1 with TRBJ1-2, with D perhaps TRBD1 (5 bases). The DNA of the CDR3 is TGCGCCAGCAGCTTGGTCCCGGGGGGGGACTATGGCTACACCTTC. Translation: CASSLVPGGDYGYTF.